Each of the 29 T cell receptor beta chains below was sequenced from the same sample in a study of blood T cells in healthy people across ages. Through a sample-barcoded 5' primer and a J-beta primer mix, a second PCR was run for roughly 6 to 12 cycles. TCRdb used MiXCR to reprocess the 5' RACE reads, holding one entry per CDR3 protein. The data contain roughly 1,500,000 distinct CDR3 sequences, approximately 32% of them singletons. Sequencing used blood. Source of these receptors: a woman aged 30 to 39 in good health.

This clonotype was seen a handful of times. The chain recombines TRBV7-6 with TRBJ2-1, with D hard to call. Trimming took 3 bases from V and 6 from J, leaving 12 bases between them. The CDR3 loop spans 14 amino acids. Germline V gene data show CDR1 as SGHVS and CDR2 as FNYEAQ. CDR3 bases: TGTGCCAGCAGCTTTAGGCTCTCAGGCAATGAGCAGTTCTTC. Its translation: CASSFRLSGNEQFF.

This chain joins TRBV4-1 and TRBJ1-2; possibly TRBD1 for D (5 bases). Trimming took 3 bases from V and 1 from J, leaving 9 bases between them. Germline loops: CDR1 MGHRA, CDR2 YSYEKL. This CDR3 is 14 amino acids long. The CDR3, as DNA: TGCGCCAGCAGCCACCTGACAGATAACTATGGCTACACCTTC. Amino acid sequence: CASSHLTDNYGYTF.

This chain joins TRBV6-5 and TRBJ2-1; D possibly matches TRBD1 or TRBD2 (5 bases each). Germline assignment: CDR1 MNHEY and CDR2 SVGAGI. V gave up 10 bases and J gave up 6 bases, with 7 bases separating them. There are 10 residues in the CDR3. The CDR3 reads CAIGTNEQFF. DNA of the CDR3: TGTGCCATCGGGACCAATGAGCAGTTCTTC.

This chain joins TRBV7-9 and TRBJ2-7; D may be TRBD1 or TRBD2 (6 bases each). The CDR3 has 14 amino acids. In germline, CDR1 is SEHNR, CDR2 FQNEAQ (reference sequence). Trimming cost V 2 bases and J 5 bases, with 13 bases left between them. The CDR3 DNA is TGTGCCAGCAGCTTATTGGTAGGGGGGAACGAGCAGTACTTC. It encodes CASSLLVGGNEQYF. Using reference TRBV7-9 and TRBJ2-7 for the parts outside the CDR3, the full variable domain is DTGVSQNPRHKITKRGQNVTFRCDPISEHNRLYWYRQTLGQGPEFLTYFQNEAQLEKSRLLSDRFSAERPKGSFSTLEIQRTEQGDSAMYLCASSLLVGGNEQYFGPGTRLTVT.

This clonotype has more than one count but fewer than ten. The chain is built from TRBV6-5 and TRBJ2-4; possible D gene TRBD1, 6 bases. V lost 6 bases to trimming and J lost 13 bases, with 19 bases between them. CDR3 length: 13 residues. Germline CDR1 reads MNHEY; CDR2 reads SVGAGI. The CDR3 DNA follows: TGTGCCAGCAGCCTTGGGACATGGGAGAAGCAGTACTTC. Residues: CASSLGTWEKQYF.

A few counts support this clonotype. The CDR3: CASTTGGLNEQFF. For the CDR3, the DNA is TGTGCCAGCACCACTGGGGGTTTGAATGAGCAGTTCTTC. The chain has TRBV28 and TRBJ2-1; either TRBD1 or TRBD2 may supply D (5 bases each). The CDR3 is 13 residues long. CDR1 is MDHEN and CDR2 is SYDVKM in the germline V gene. V gave up 7 bases and J gave up 7 bases, with 14 bases separating them.

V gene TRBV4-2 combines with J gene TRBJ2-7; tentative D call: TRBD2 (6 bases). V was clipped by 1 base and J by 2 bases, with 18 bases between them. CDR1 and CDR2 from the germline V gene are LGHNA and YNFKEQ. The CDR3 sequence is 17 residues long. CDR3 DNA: TGTGCCAGCAGCCAAGGACGCTTCTGGGGGGAGACCTACGAGCAGTACTTC. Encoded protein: CASSQGRFWGETYEQYF.

The CDR3 DNA is TGTGCCAGCAGCCCCCTGCCGGGACAACTCCCTATAAACTATGGCTACACCTTC. It specifies CASSPLPGQLPINYGYTF. The rearrangement links TRBV14 to TRBJ1-2; maybe TRBD1 (6 bases). The CDR3 has 18 residues. Germline CDR1 is SGHDN and CDR2 is FVKESK. The V end lost 4 bases, the J end lost 2 bases, and 23 bases lay between the germline ends.

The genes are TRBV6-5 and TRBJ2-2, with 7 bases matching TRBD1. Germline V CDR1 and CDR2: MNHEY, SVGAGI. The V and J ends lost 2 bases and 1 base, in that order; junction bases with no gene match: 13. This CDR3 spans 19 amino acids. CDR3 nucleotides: TGTGCCAGCAGTTACATAATTTATAAAGGACAGGTGAACACCGGGGAGCTGTTTTTT. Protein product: CASSYIIYKGQVNTGELFF.

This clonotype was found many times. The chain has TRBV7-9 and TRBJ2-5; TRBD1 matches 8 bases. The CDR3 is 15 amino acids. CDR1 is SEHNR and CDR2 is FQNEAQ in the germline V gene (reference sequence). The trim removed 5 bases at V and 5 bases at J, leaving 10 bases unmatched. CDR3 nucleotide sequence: TGTGCCAGCAGCCTCCAGCCAACAGGGGGGGAGACCCAGTACTTC. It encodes CASSLQPTGGETQYF.

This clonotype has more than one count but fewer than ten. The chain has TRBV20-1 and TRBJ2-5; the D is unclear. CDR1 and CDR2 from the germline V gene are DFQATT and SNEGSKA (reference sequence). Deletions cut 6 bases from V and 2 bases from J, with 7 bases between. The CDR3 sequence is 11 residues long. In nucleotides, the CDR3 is TGCAGTGCGGTTGCGCAAGAGACCCAGTACTTC. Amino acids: CSAVAQETQYF.

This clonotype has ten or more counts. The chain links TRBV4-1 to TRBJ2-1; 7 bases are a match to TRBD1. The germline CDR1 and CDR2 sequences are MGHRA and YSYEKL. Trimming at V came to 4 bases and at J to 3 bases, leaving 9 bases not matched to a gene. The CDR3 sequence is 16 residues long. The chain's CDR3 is CASSRVGQSNYNEQFF. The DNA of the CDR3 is TGCGCCAGCAGCCGAGTGGGACAGTCGAACTACAATGAGCAGTTCTTC.

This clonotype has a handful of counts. The CDR3 spells CASSFKGGLENEQYF. DNA of the CDR3: TGTGCCAGCAGCTTCAAGGGGGGGTTGGAGAACGAGCAGTACTTC. V and J are TRBV7-9 and TRBJ2-7; possibly TRBD2 for D (7 bases). The V gene lost 3 bases and the J gene lost 5 bases, with 17 bases spanning the gap. The length of the CDR3 is 15 residues. Germline V gives CDR1 SEHNR, CDR2 FQNEAQ (reference sequence).

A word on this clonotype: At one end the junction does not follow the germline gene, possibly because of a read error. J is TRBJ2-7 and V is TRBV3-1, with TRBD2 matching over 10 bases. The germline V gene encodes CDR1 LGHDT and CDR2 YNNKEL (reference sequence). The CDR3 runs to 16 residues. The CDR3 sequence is CASSQVGTSVIYEQYF. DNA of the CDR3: TGTGCCAGTAGCCAGGTCGGGACTAGCGTTATCTACGAGCAGTACTTC.

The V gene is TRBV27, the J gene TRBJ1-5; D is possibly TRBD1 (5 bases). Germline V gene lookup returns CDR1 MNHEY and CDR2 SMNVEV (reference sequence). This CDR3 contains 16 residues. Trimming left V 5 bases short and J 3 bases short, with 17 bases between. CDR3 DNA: TGTGCCAGCAGTCCCCGGGGCCGGGGAGACAATCAGCCCCAGCATTTT. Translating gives CASSPRGRGDNQPQHF.

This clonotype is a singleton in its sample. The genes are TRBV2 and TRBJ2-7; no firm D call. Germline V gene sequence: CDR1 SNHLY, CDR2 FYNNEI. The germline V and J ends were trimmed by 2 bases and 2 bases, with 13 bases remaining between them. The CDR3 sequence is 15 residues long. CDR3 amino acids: CASSEPPFGTYEQYF. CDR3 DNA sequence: TGTGCCAGCAGTGAACCGCCTTTCGGCACCTACGAGCAGTACTTC.

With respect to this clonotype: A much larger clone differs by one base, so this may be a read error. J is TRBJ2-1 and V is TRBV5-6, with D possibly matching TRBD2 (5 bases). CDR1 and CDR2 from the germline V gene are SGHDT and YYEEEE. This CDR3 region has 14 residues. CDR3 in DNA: TGTGCCAGCAGCTTGGAAGGAGGTTACAGTGAGCAGTTCTTC. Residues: CASSLEGGYSEQFF.

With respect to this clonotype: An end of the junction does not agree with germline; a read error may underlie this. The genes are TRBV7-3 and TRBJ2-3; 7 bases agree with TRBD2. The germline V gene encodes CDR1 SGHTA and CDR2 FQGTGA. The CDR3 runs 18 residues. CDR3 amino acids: CANRPGTNRPRDEDSQYF. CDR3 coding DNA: TGTGCCAACAGGCCCGGGACTAACCGCCCGCGGGATGAAGATTCGCAGTATTTT.

The CDR3 DNA is TGTGCCACCAGCAGAGTTGGGTTCGGCTACACCTTC. This sequence encodes CATSRVGFGYTF. The chain carries TRBV15 and TRBJ1-2; D is unresolved. The germline V gene encodes CDR1 LNHNV and CDR2 YYDKDF (reference sequence). V was shortened by 1 base and J by 8 bases, with 8 bases between the two germline ends. The CDR3 sequence is 12 residues long.

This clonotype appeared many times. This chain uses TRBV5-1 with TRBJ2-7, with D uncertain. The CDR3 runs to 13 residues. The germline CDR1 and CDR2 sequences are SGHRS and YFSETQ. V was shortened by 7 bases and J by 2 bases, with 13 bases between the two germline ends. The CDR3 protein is CASSLDATYEQYF. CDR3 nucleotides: TGCGCCAGCTCCCTCGACGCGACCTACGAGCAGTACTTC. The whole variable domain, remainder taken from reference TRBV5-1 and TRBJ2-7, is KAGVTQTPRYLIKTRGQQVTLSCSPISGHRSVSWYQQTPGQGLQFLFEYFSETQRNKGNFPGRFSGRQFSNSRSEMNVSTLELGDSALYLCASSLDATYEQYFGPGTRLTVT.

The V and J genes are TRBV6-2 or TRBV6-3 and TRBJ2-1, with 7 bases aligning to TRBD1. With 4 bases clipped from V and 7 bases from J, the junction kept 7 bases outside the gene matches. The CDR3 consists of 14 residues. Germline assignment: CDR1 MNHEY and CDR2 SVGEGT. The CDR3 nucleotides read TGTGCCAGCAGTTCCCCGACAGGGATTAATGAGCAGTTCTTC. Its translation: CASSSPTGINEQFF.

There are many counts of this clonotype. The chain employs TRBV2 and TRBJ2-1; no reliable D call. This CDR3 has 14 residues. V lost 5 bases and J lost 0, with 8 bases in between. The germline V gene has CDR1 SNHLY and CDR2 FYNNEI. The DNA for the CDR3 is TGTGCCAGCAGTACACAGAGCTCCTACAATGAGCAGTTCTTC. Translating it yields CASSTQSSYNEQFF.

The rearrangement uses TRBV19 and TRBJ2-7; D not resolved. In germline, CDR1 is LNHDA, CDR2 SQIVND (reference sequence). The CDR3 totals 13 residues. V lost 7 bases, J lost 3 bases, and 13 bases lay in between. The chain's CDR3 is CASTPPSGYEQYF. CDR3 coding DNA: TGTGCCAGTACCCCTCCATCGGGCTACGAGCAGTACTTC.

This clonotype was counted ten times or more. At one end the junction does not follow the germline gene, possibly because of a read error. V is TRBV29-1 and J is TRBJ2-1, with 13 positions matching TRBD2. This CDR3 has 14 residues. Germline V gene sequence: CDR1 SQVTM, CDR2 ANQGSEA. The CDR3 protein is CSVEGLAGEDGQFF. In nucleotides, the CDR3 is TGCAGCGTGGAAGGACTAGCGGGAGAGGATGGGCAGTTCTTC.

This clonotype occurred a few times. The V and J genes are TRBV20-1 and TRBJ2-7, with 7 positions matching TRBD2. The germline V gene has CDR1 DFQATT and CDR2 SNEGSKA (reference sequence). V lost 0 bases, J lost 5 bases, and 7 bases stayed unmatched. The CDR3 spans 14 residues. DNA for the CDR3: TGCAGTGCTAGAGATTGGCGGGGGAGGAACGAGCAGTACTTC. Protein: CSARDWRGRNEQYF.

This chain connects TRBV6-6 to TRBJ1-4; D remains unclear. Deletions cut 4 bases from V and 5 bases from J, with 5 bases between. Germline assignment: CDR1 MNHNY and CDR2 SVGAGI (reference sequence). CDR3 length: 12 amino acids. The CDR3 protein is CASSLQNEKLFF. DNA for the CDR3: TGTGCCAGCAGTTTGCAGAATGAAAAACTGTTTTTT.

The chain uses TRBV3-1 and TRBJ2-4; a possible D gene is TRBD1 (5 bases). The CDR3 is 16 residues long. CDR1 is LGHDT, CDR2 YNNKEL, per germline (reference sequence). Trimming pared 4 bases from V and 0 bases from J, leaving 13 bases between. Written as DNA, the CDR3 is TGTGCCAGCAGCCCTACCCGGACAATAGCCAAAAACATTCAGTACTTC. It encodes CASSPTRTIAKNIQYF.

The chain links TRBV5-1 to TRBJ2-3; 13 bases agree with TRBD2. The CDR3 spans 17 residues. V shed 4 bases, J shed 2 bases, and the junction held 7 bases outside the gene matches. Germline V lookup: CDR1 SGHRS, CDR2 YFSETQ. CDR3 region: CASSRGTSGENTDTQYF. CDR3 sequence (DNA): TGCGCCAGCAGCCGGGGGACTAGCGGGGAGAACACAGATACGCAGTATTTT.

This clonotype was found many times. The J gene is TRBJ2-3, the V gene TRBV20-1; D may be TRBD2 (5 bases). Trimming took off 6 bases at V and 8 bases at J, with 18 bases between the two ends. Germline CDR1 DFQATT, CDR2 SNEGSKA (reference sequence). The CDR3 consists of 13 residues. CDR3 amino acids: CSAVLGPLRTQYF. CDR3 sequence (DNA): TGCAGTGCCGTACTAGGACCCCTCCGTACGCAGTATTTT.